The T cell receptor (beta chain) described here comes from a study of blood T cell repertoires in COVID-19. The germline V gene encodes CDR1 MDHEN and CDR2 SYDVKM. The CDR3 contains 15 residues. Trimming pared 8 bases from V and 0 bases from J, leaving 14 bases between. The table came from immunoSEQ multiplex PCR; TCRdb's copy has only in-frame clones and leaves some out. This table has roughly 190,000 clones, 75% to 95% appearing once. The sequenced material came from peripheral blood. The source is a man aged 50-60 years with acute or convalescent COVID-19. The genes are TRBV28 and TRBJ1-5; D perhaps matches TRBD1 (5 bases). CDR3 sequence reads: CASYPRGYSNQPQHF. Here the CDR3 DNA reads TGTGCCAGCTATCCGCGGGGGTATAGCAATCAGCCCCAGCATTTT.